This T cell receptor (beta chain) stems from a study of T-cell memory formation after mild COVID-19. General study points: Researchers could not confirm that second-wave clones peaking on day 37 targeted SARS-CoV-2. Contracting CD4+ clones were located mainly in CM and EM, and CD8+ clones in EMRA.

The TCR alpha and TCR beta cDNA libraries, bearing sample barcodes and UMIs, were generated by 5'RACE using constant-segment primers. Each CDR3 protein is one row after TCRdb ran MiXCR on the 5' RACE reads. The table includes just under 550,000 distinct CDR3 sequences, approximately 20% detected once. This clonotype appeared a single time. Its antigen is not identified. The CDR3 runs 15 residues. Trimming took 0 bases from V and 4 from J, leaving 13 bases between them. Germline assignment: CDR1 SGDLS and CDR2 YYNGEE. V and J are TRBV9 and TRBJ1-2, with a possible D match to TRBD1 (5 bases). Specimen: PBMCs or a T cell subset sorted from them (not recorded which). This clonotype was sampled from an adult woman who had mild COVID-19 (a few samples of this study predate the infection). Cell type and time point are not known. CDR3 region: CASSVGSGISYGYTF. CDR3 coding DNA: TGTGCCAGCAGCGTAGGATCAGGGATAAGCTATGGCTACACCTTC.